A selection of T cell receptor beta chains follows, all from one sample in a study of T cells after yellow fever vaccination. TCRdb reprocessed the 5' RACE reads via MiXCR and lists one record per CDR3 protein. This sample has some 350,000 distinct CDR3 sequences, with 3% to 4.5% found just once. Source: PBMCs, taken 5 days after the yellow fever booster vaccination. Every receptor here comes from a man aged 18 to 30 who received the YFV17D yellow fever vaccine. Both conserved end residues are part of each CDR3. D genes are given only for firm matches. Size is stated for part of the rows, as once, few or many counts, or as a class when the clone is expanded.

cdr3_nt cdr3_aa j_call v_call clone_size d_call
TGTGCCAGCAGTTACTCACCGGGACAGGACGCTGGGGCCAACGTCCTGACTTTC CASSYSPGQDAGANVLTF TRBJ2-6 TRBV6-6 NA TRBD1
TGCAGTGCTGCCGGAGAGGGTGATGAGCAGTTCTTC CSAAGEGDEQFF TRBJ2-1 TRBV20-1 many NA
TGTGCCAGCAGTGCCGGGACTAGCGTCCTAGAGACCCAGTACTTC CASSAGTSVLETQYF TRBJ2-5 TRBV12-3/TRBV12-4 NA TRBD2
TGTGCCAGCAGTTACTCGACCCCCCCTGAGCAGTTCTTC CASSYSTPPEQFF TRBJ2-1 TRBV6-2/TRBV6-3 many NA
TGCGCCAGCAGTGAGGGGGGCGGGGACGAGCAGTACTTC CASSEGGGDEQYF TRBJ2-7 TRBV10-2 few NA
TGTGCCAGCAGCCATTCCCGGTCCCAAGAGACCCAGTACTTC CASSHSRSQETQYF TRBJ2-5 TRBV7-2 many NA
TGTGCCAGCAGCTCCTACCATAGCTCCTACGAGCAGTACTTC CASSSYHSSYEQYF TRBJ2-7 TRBV7-9 few NA
TGCGCCAGCAGTCCCACTAGCGGACTAAACAATGAGCAGTTCTTC CASSPTSGLNNEQFF TRBJ2-1 TRBV5-1 many TRBD2
TGTGCCATCAGTGAGGATACCGGGACTAAGCAGTTCTTC CAISEDTGTKQFF TRBJ2-1 TRBV10-3 many TRBD2
TGCAGTGCTAGTTTCCCCGCAAAAGAGACCCAGTACTTC CSASFPAKETQYF TRBJ2-5 TRBV20-1 NA NA
TGCAGCGCAATACCGGGACATAACTATGGCTACACCTTC CSAIPGHNYGYTF TRBJ1-2 TRBV29-1 few NA
TGTGCCAGCAGCCCAGACTCGACCTCCTACGAGCAGTACTTC CASSPDSTSYEQYF TRBJ2-7 TRBV6-5 few NA